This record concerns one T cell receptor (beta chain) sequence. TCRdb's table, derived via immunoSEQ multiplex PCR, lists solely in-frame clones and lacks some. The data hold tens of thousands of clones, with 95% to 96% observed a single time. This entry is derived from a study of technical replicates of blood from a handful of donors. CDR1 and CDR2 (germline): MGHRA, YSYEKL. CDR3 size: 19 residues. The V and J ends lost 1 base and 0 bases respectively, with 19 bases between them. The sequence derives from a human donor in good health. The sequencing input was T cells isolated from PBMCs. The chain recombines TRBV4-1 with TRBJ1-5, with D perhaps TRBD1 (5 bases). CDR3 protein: CASSQGLGARTYSNQPQHF. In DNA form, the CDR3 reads TGCGCCAGCAGCCAAGGGCTTGGGGCACGAACATATAGCAATCAGCCCCAGCATTTT.